The sequence of this T cell receptor beta chain was determined in a study of Graves' ophthalmopathy and Graves' hyperthyroidism. General observations from the study: A 13-signature model separated ophthalmopathy from stable hyperthyroidism, reaching approximately 88% sensitivity and less than 82% specificity cross-validated. Prediction of ophthalmopathy progression reached 70.59% sensitivity and around 76% specificity.

Amplification of TCR beta CDR3 regions used RNA transcripts. First-round RT-PCR used HTBI primers; second-round multiplex PCR followed. TCRdb recomputed calls from the multiplex PCR reads with MiXCR, one row per CDR3 protein. The sample consists of under 350,000 distinct CDR3 sequences, around a sixth of them appearing once. Active ophthalmopathy (CAS at least 3, NOSPECS at least 4), lasting under 3 months. Clinical symptoms and serum thyroxine were used for diagnosis; TRAb, thyroid ultrasound and orbital computed tomography were also relied on. This clonotype has ten or more counts. Antigen: not known. This clonotype was sampled from an adult man with Graves' ophthalmopathy. The sample consisted of peripheral blood.

The CDR3 is CASSQDGGVWLANVLTF. For the CDR3, the DNA is TGTGCCAGCAGCCAAGACGGAGGGGTGTGGCTGGCCAACGTCCTGACTTTC. J is TRBJ2-6 and V is TRBV3-1, with D possibly being TRBD2 (6 bases). The length of the CDR3 is 17 residues. From germline, CDR1 is LGHDT and CDR2 YNNKEL (reference sequence). The V and J ends lost 0 bases and 6 bases respectively, with 15 bases between them.